This T cell receptor (beta chain) was identified in a study of blood T cell repertoires in COVID-19. Study-level background: The samples span acute and convalescent COVID-19 from the United States, Italy and Spain. PBMCs, B-cell-depleted T cells, or T cells were the source of the cDNA or gDNA that made up the material.

TCRdb keeps only in-frame clones here, not all; method: immunoSEQ multiplex PCR. The table lists about 96,000 clones, over 85% of them singletons. During active infection, Seattle patients enrolled and were then monitored through disease. Trimming took 4 bases from V and 6 from J; bases not matched to a gene: 3. CDR1 is SGHRS and CDR2 is YFSETQ in the germline V gene. The CDR3 length is 12 residues. The rearrangement joins TRBV5-1 to TRBJ1-2; 7 bases align to TRBD1. Sequenced sample: peripheral blood. This TCR was recovered from a human donor with COVID-19, enrolled during active disease. The donor label of this sample is uncertain. The CDR3 nucleotides read TGCGCCAGCAGCGCCGACAGGGATGGCTACACCTTC. As protein: CASSADRDGYTF.